These 12 T cell receptor beta chains came from one sample sequenced in a study of identical twins. Via MiXCR, TCRdb re-called the 5' RACE reads, giving one row per CDR3 protein. The data contain about 200,000 distinct CDR3 sequences, roughly 7.5% of them singletons. This sample was also put to use in a study of yellow fever vaccine responses in identical twins.

Sequenced sample: memory (CD45RO+) T cells sorted from blood. The receptors shown here come from a woman aged 18-30 years in good health.

This clonotype was counted between two and nine times. CDR3 loop: CASTYALDYEQYF. CDR3 in DNA: TGTGCCAGCACCTACGCTCTGGACTACGAGCAGTACTTC. V is TRBV6-2 or TRBV6-3 and J is TRBJ2-7; D gene unclear. The CDR3 totals 13 residues. V was trimmed by 7 bases and J by 3 bases, leaving 13 bases between them. Germline V lookup: CDR1 MNHEY, CDR2 SVGEGT.

This clonotype was observed a handful of times. The rearrangement links TRBV11-3 to TRBJ2-3; D is undetermined. Trimming took off 3 bases at V and 0 bases at J, with 13 bases between the two ends. This CDR3 has 16 amino acids. Germline-derived CDR1 and CDR2 are SGHNT and YENEEA. In DNA, the CDR3 is TGTGCCAGCAGCTTGGGCAGACGCTCTAGCACAGATACGCAGTATTTT. This translates into CASSLGRRSSTDTQYF.

In its sample, this clonotype was seen a few times. The J gene is TRBJ2-2, the V gene TRBV7-2; D remains unclear. Trimming took off 5 bases at V and 8 bases at J, with 9 bases between the two ends. The germline CDR1 and CDR2 sequences are SGHTA and FQGNSA. This CDR3 has 12 amino acids. CDR3: CASSPPGGELFF. The CDR3 nucleotides read TGTGCCAGCAGCCCTCCGGGTGGGGAGCTGTTTTTT.

Ten or more counts support this clonotype. The V gene is TRBV28, the J gene TRBJ2-7; D is ambiguous. V was shortened by 1 base and J by 0 bases, with 10 bases between the two germline ends. Germline lookup yields CDR1 MDHEN and CDR2 SYDVKM. The CDR3 is made up of 15 amino acids. The CDR3 DNA is TGTGCCAGCAGTTTATCTACAGCAGGCTCCTACGAGCAGTACTTC. This codes for CASSLSTAGSYEQYF.

This clonotype has a count of ten or more. The chain is built from TRBV28 and TRBJ2-3, with D uncertain. V was trimmed by 3 bases and J by 2 bases, leaving 0 bases between them. The germline V gene has CDR1 MDHEN and CDR2 SYDVKM. The CDR3 is made up of 11 amino acids. The DNA of the CDR3 is TGTGCCAGCAGTTTCACAGATACGCAGTATTTT. As protein: CASSFTDTQYF.

This clonotype was picked up a small number of times. The chain employs TRBV15 and TRBJ2-5; 10 bases agree with TRBD1. V shed 1 base and J 1 base; nucleotides not matched to a gene: 3. The CDR3 spans 16 residues. Germline assignment: CDR1 LNHNV and CDR2 YYDKDF (reference sequence). The CDR3 loop is CATSRGQGAIQETQYF. CDR3 nucleotides: TGTGCCACCAGCAGAGGACAGGGGGCCATCCAAGAGACCCAGTACTTC.

The sample holds a few counts of this clonotype. CDR3 bases: TGTGCCACCAGCAGAGACCAGGGTTATAATTCACCCCTCCACTTT. Protein: CATSRDQGYNSPLHF. This chain joins TRBV15 and TRBJ1-6; tentatively, D is TRBD1 (5 bases). The CDR3 is 15 residues long. V was pared by 0 bases and J by 4 bases, with 7 bases between. Germline assignment: CDR1 LNHNV and CDR2 YYDKDF (reference sequence).

This clonotype came up many times. The chain joins TRBV5-1 to TRBJ2-1; D might be TRBD1 (5 bases). V was shortened by 0 bases and J by 9 bases, with 16 bases between the two germline ends. The CDR3 extends over 15 amino acids. Per the germline V gene, CDR1 is SGHRS and CDR2 is YFSETQ. CDR3 amino acids: CASSLAGSTTVEQFF. The DNA for the CDR3 is TGCGCCAGCAGCTTGGCCGGGTCGACGACAGTTGAGCAGTTCTTC. Full variable domain (outside the CDR3, taken from reference TRBV5-1 and TRBJ2-1): KAGVTQTPRYLIKTRGQQVTLSCSPISGHRSVSWYQQTPGQGLQFLFEYFSETQRNKGNFPGRFSGRQFSNSRSEMNVSTLELGDSALYLCASSLAGSTTVEQFFGPGTRLTVL.

The chain carries TRBV2 and TRBJ2-4; a possible D gene is TRBD2 (7 bases). The V and J ends lost 0 bases and 0 bases respectively, with 12 bases between them. CDR3 length: 17 amino acids. Germline CDR1 SNHLY, CDR2 FYNNEI. Here the CDR3 reads CASSEAGGALAKNIQYF. The CDR3 nucleotides read TGTGCCAGCAGTGAAGCTGGGGGGGCCCTAGCCAAAAACATTCAGTACTTC.

The genes are TRBV5-1 and TRBJ2-7; D unresolved. The germline V gene encodes CDR1 SGHRS and CDR2 YFSETQ. The CDR3 covers 16 residues. Trimming pared 4 bases from V and 6 bases from J, leaving 23 bases between. CDR3 region: CASSALSGLTMGEQYF. The CDR3 nucleotides read TGCGCCAGCAGCGCGTTATCGGGCCTTACAATGGGCGAGCAGTACTTC. Looking up the rest from reference TRBV5-1 and TRBJ2-7 gives the full variable domain: KAGVTQTPRYLIKTRGQQVTLSCSPISGHRSVSWYQQTPGQGLQFLFEYFSETQRNKGNFPGRFSGRQFSNSRSEMNVSTLELGDSALYLCASSALSGLTMGEQYFGPGTRLTVT.

The table lists this clonotype with many counts. The V and J genes are TRBV2 and TRBJ1-2; D is unresolved. CDR3 length equals 14 residues. The germline V gene encodes CDR1 SNHLY and CDR2 FYNNEI. Trimming pared 2 bases from V and 7 bases from J, leaving 14 bases between. The CDR3 spells CASSEWSNLPGYTF. DNA for the CDR3: TGTGCCAGCAGTGAATGGAGCAACCTCCCTGGCTACACCTTC.

V and J are TRBV7-8 and TRBJ2-7, with D perhaps TRBD1 or TRBD2 (5 bases each). V lost 4 bases and J lost 4, with 14 bases in between. The CDR3 consists of 14 residues. Per the germline V gene, CDR1 is SGHVS and CDR2 is FQNEAQ. CDR3 DNA: TGTGCCAGCAGCTCGAAATCTGGGACGTACGAGCAGTACTTC. Protein sequence: CASSSKSGTYEQYF. The full variable domain, with the rest looked up from reference TRBV7-8 and TRBJ2-7, is GAGVSQSPRYKVAKRGQDVALRCDPISGHVSLFWYQQALGQGPEFLTYFQNEAQLDKSGLPSDRFFAERPEGSVSTLKIQRTQQEDSAVYLCASSSKSGTYEQYFGPGTRLTVT.